The TCR beta chain described here comes from a study of T-cell reconstitution after alpha-beta-depleted transplantation in children. The germline CDR1 and CDR2 sequences are MDHEN and SYDVKM. The V segment lost 4 bases and the J segment 5 bases; nucleotides outside the gene matches: 6. The CDR3 runs to 14 residues. The study, taken as a whole, reports: Surviving recipient T cells and thymic progenitors accounted for the high day-60 TCRbeta diversity observed in some patients.

With regard to this clonotype: Its antigen is unidentified.

Unique molecular identifiers were incorporated when the TCRbeta library was constructed. One entry per CDR3 protein, called by TCRdb with MiXCR from the PCR reads. The table lists about 460,000 distinct CDR3 sequences, about an eighth of them singletons. The receptor was derived from a female patient between 2 and 15 years old who had a stem cell transplant for aplastic anemia, so the T cells may come from the graft donor. The chain combines TRBV28 with TRBJ2-3; 7 nucleotides match TRBD1. Sequencing was performed on PBMCs, mostly from graft donor cells, taken 180 days after TCRalphabeta/CD19-depleted stem cell transplant. CDR3 residues: CASSSFPGGDTQYF. The CDR3 bases are TGTGCCAGCAGTTCATTCCCAGGGGGAGATACGCAGTATTTT.